This T cell receptor (beta chain) was captured in a study of patients and donors after allogeneic stem cell transplantation. TCRdb called the RT-PCR reads again in MiXCR, with one record for every CDR3 protein. Here the sample spans approximately 430,000 distinct CDR3 sequences, 16% being singletons. Source material: blood, either unsorted or a sorted T cell fraction (not recorded which). This sequence originates from a human donor who was either an allogeneic HSCT recipient or a stem cell or donor lymphocyte infusion donor (not recorded which). It is not recorded whose cells these are; they may come from a transplant donor.

The CDR3 spells CASSEFRGGTEAFF. DNA for the CDR3: TGTGCCAGCAGTGAGTTTCGGGGAGGGACTGAAGCTTTCTTT. The chain uses TRBV6-4 and TRBJ1-1; D gene unclear. CDR1 and CDR2 (germline): MRHNA, SNTAGT. V was pared by 3 bases and J by 5 bases, with 13 bases between. The CDR3 runs 14 residues.